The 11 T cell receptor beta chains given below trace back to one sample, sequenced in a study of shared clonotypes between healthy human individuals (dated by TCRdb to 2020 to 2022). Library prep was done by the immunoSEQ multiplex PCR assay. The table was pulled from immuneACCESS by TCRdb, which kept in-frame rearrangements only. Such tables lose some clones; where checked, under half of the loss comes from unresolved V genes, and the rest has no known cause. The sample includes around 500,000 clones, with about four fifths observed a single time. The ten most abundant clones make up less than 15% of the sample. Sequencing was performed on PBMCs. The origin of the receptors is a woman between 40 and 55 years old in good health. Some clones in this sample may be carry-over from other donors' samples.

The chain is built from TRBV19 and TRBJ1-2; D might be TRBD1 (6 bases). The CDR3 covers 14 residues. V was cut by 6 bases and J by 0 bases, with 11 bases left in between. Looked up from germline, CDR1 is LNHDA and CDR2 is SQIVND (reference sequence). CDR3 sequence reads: CASSLQGSNYGYTF. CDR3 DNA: TGTGCCAGTAGCTTACAGGGTTCTAACTATGGCTACACCTTC.

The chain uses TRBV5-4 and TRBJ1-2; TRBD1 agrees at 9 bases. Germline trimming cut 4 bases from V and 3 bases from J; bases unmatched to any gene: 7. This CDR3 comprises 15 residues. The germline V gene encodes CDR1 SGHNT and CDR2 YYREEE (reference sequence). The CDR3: CASSAGQGMYYGYTF. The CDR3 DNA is TGTGCCAGCAGCGCGGGACAGGGAATGTACTATGGCTACACCTTC.

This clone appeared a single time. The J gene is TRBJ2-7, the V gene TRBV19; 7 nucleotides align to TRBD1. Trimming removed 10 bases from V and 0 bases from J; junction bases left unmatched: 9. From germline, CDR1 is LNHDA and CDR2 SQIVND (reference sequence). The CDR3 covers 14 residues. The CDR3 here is CATDRDRSSYEQYF. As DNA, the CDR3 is TGTGCCACCGACCGGGACAGAAGCTCCTACGAGCAGTACTTC.

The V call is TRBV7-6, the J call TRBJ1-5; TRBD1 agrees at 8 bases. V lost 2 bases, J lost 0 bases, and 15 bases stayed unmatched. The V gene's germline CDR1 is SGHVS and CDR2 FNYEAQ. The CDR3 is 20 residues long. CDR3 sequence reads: CASSLWPPGQARYSNQPQHF. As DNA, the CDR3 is TGTGCCAGCAGCTTATGGCCCCCGGGACAGGCCCGCTATAGCAATCAGCCCCAGCATTTT.

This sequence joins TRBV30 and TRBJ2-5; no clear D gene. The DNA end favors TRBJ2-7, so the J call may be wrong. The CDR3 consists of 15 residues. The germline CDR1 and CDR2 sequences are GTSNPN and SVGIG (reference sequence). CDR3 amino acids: CAWRRTGAGAYEQYF. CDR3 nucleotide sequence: TGTGCCTGGAGGCGCACGGGCGCTGGGGCCTACGAGCAGTACTTC.

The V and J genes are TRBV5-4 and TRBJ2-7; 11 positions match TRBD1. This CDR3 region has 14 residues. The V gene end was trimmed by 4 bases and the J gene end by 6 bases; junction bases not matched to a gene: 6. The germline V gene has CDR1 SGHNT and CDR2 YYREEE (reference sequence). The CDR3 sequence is CASSPGQGAREQYF. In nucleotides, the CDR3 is TGTGCCAGCAGCCCAGGACAGGGGGCTCGCGAGCAGTACTTC.

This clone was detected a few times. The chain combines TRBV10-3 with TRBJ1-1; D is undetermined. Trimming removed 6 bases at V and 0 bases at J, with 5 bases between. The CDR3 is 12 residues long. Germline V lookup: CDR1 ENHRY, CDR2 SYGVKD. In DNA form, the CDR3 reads TGTGCCATCAGGGGAATGAACACTGAAGCTTTCTTT. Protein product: CAIRGMNTEAFF.

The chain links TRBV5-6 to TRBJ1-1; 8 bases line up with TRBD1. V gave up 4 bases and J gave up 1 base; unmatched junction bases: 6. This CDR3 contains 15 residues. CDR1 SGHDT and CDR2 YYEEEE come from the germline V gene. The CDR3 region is CASSGAGGRNTEAFF. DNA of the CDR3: TGTGCCAGCAGCGGAGCAGGGGGCAGGAACACTGAAGCTTTCTTT.

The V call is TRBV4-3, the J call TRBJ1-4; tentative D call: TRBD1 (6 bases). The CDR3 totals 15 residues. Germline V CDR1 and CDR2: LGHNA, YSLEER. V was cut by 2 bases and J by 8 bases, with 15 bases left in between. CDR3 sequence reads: CASSQNPRGGEKLFF. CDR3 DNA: TGCGCCAGCAGCCAAAATCCCCGTGGGGGCGAAAAACTGTTTTTT.

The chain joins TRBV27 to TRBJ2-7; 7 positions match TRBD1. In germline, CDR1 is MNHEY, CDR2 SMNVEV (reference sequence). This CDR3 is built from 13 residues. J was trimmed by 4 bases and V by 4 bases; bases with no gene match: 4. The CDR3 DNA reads TGTGCCAGCAGTTGGCGACAGGGTTACGAGCAGTACTTC. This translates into CASSWRQGYEQYF.

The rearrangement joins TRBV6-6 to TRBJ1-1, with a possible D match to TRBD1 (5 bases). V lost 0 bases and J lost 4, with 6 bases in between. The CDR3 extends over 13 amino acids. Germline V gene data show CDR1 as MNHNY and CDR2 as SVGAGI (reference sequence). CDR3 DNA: TGTGCCAGCAGTTACTCGAGGGGCACTGAAGCTTTCTTT. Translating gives CASSYSRGTEAFF.